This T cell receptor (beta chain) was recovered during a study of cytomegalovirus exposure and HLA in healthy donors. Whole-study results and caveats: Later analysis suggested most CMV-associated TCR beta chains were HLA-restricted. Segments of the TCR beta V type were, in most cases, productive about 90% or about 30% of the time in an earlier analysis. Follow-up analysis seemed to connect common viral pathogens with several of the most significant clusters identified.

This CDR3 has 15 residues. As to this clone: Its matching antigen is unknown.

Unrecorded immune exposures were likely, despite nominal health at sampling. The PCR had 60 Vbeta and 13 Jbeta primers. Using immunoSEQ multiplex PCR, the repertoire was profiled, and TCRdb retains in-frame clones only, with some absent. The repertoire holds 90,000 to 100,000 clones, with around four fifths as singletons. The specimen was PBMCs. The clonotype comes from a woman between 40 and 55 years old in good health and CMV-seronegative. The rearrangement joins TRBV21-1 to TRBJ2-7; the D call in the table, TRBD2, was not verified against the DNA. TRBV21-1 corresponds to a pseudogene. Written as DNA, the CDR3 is TGTGCCAGCAGCTATATTCTAGCGGGGCCCTTTCCCCAGCACTTC. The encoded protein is CASSYILAGPFPQHF.